This T cell receptor beta chain was captured in a study of T-cell reconstitution after alpha-beta-depleted transplantation in children. Trimming shortened V by 0 bases and J by 10 bases, and 13 bases separated the two germline ends. The CDR3 sequence is 13 residues long. CDR1 is GTSNPN, CDR2 SVGIG, per germline (reference sequence). TCRbeta library construction was performed incorporating unique molecular identifiers. MiXCR, run by TCRdb on the PCR reads, gives a single entry per CDR3 protein. The repertoire holds roughly 500,000 distinct CDR3 sequences, with less than 35% as singletons. This material consisted of PBMCs from the stem cell graft donor, taken from the stem cell graft. The TCR sequence derives from a human donor who donated a stem cell graft to a child with aplastic anemia. The chain is built from TRBV30 and TRBJ2-1; D possibly uses TRBD1 or TRBD2 (5 bases each). Here the CDR3 DNA reads TGTGCCTGGAGTGTTTCGGCGTGGGGGGAGCAGTTCTTC. This codes for CAWSVSAWGEQFF.